This passage covers 26 T cell receptor beta chains from one sample sequenced in a study of T cells in localized non-small cell lung cancer. Profiling relied on immunoSEQ multiplex PCR, and the TCRdb table lists in-frame clones only, not all of them. This sample has 72,000 or so clones, with approximately 84% found just once. This material consisted of peripheral blood, taken before any cancer treatment. The receptors derive from a female donor over 55 with stage I lung adenocarcinoma.

The rearrangement uses TRBV7-2 and TRBJ1-2; D is unclear. The CDR3 is made up of 13 amino acids. Germline loops: CDR1 SGHTA, CDR2 FQGNSA. Trimming cost V 5 bases and J 3 bases, with 10 bases left between them. The CDR3 loop reads CASSRFQYYGYTF. As DNA, the CDR3 is TGTGCCAGCAGCCGATTTCAATACTATGGCTACACCTTC.

The CDR3 DNA follows: TGTGCCTCTAGGGGCTCCTACGAGCAGTACTTC. This encodes CASRGSYEQYF. V is TRBV27 and J is TRBJ2-7; possible D gene TRBD1, 5 bases. Germline V lookup: CDR1 MNHEY, CDR2 SMNVEV (reference sequence). V was clipped by 11 bases and J by 0 bases, with 8 bases between them. CDR3 length: 11 residues.

The J gene is TRBJ2-1, the V gene TRBV7-3; 7 bases align to TRBD1. V shed 4 bases and J 1 base; nucleotides not matched to a gene: 4. Germline V gene lookup returns CDR1 SGHTA and CDR2 FQGTGA. The CDR3 length is 15 residues. Written as DNA, the CDR3 is TGTGCCAGCAGCTCCGACAGGGTTTCCTACAATGAGCAGTTCTTC. Protein sequence: CASSSDRVSYNEQFF.

V usage is TRBV2 and J usage is TRBJ1-6; 7 bases are a match to TRBD1. This CDR3 contains 16 residues. V was clipped by 7 bases and J by 5 bases; unmatched bases: 11. Per germline, CDR1 SNHLY and CDR2 FYNNEI. CDR3 nucleotides: TGTGCCAGCAAACGGGACAGCCTCCCCGATAATTCACCCCTCCACTTT. Its translation: CASKRDSLPDNSPLHF. Complete variable domain (other parts from reference TRBV2 and TRBJ1-6): EPEVTQTPSHQVTQMGQEVILRCVPISNHLYFYWYRQILGQKVEFLVSFYNNEISEKSEIFDDQFSVERPDGSNFTLKIRSTKLEDSAMYFCASKRDSLPDNSPLHFGNGTRLTVT.

The chain joins TRBV6-5 to TRBJ1-6; TRBD1 aligns across 7 bases. The CDR3 consists of 14 residues. The V gene's germline CDR1 is MNHEY and CDR2 SVGAGI. The ends lost 5 bases at V and 10 bases at J; junction bases unmatched: 8. The CDR3 nucleotides are TGTGCCAGCAGTGAAAGACAGGGAGCCTCACCCCTCCACTTT. It encodes CASSERQGASPLHF.

V and J are TRBV7-6 and TRBJ2-1, with TRBD2 as a possible D gene (5 bases). Germline V gene sequence: CDR1 SGHVS, CDR2 FNYEAQ. The CDR3 consists of 17 residues. V lost 5 bases and J 3 bases, leaving 20 bases between the germline ends. CDR3 protein: CASSPDTDGGFYNEQFF. For the CDR3, the DNA is TGTGCCAGCAGCCCCGATACTGATGGCGGGTTCTACAATGAGCAGTTCTTC.

The chain is built from TRBV5-4 and TRBJ2-3, with 8 bases fitting TRBD2. The V segment lost 6 bases and the J segment 6 bases; nucleotides outside the gene matches: 15. Germline assignment: CDR1 SGHNT and CDR2 YYREEE (reference sequence). This CDR3 contains 16 residues. The CDR3 reads CASNTGSGAGGDTQYF. CDR3 DNA: TGTGCCAGCAACACGGGATCGGGGGCGGGGGGTGATACGCAGTATTTT.

The rearrangement joins TRBV29-1 to TRBJ2-7; D is perhaps TRBD1 or TRBD2 (5 bases each). CDR3 size: 14 residues. CDR1 and CDR2 from the germline V gene are SQVTM and ANQGSEA. Trimming took off 6 bases at V and 0 bases at J, with 15 bases between the two ends. The CDR3 protein is CSVTRGDPSYEQYF. CDR3 nucleotides: TGCAGCGTCACACGAGGGGACCCCTCCTACGAGCAGTACTTC.

This clone was detected only a few times. The V gene is TRBV5-1, the J gene TRBJ2-3; TRBD2 matches 9 bases. This CDR3 spans 17 amino acids. Germline V gene sequence: CDR1 SGHRS, CDR2 YFSETQ. V trimming: 0 bases; J trimming: 2 bases; junction bases outside the gene matches: 7. CDR3 loop: CASSLAGAGGPTDTQYF. In nucleotides, the CDR3 is TGCGCCAGCAGCTTGGCCGGAGCGGGGGGCCCCACAGATACGCAGTATTTT.

J is TRBJ1-6 and V is TRBV19; 8 nucleotides align to TRBD1. Germline loops: CDR1 LNHDA, CDR2 SQIVND (reference sequence). CDR3 length equals 16 residues. J was trimmed by 6 bases and V by 4 bases; bases with no gene match: 8. Written as DNA, the CDR3 is TGTGCCAGTAGTAACTCCGACAGGGGAGCTAATTCACCCCTCCACTTT. Protein product: CASSNSDRGANSPLHF.

CDR3 DNA sequence: TGTGCCAGCAGTTTCACGGGTAGACCGATTTACGAGCAGTACTTC. Amino acids: CASSFTGRPIYEQYF. V is TRBV27 and J is TRBJ2-7; D is ambiguous. Germline V CDR1 and CDR2: MNHEY, SMNVEV (reference sequence). This CDR3 region has 15 residues. Trimming stripped 3 bases from V and 4 bases from J, with 16 bases between.

This rearrangement joins TRBV5-1 to TRBJ1-5; no definite D call. In germline, CDR1 is SGHRS, CDR2 YFSETQ. CDR3 length: 16 amino acids. V was cut by 2 bases and J by 0 bases, with 12 bases left in between. CDR3 amino acids: CASSFWALNSNQPQHF. As DNA, the CDR3 is TGCGCCAGCAGCTTCTGGGCCCTAAATAGCAATCAGCCCCAGCATTTT.

The genes are TRBV6-1 and TRBJ1-2, with a weak D call TRBD1 (6 bases). V was clipped by 6 bases and J by 7 bases, with 15 bases between them. Germline V gene sequence: CDR1 MNHNS, CDR2 SASEGT. CDR3 length: 13 residues. This CDR3 reads CASRETGEGGYTF. In nucleotides, the CDR3 is TGTGCCAGCAGAGAGACAGGTGAGGGTGGCTACACCTTC.

This chain connects TRBV5-1 to TRBJ1-4; D gene uncertain. The CDR3 runs 18 residues. The V gene lost 4 bases and the J gene lost 4 bases, with 23 bases spanning the gap. Germline CDR1 reads SGHRS; CDR2 reads YFSETQ. The CDR3 sequence is CASSPGPGSRNSNEKLFF. In DNA form, the CDR3 reads TGCGCCAGCAGCCCAGGTCCGGGCAGCCGCAACAGTAATGAAAAACTGTTTTTT. Combining the CDR3 with reference TRBV5-1 and TRBJ1-4 gives the whole variable domain KAGVTQTPRYLIKTRGQQVTLSCSPISGHRSVSWYQQTPGQGLQFLFEYFSETQRNKGNFPGRFSGRQFSNSRSEMNVSTLELGDSALYLCASSPGPGSRNSNEKLFFGSGTQLSVL.

Here the CDR3 DNA reads TGCGCCAGCAGCCAAGATGAGGGACTAGCGGGAGGCGAGACCCAGTACTTC. Protein: CASSQDEGLAGGETQYF. The chain has TRBV4-1 and TRBJ2-5, with 15 bases that match TRBD2. The ends lost 0 bases at V and 5 bases at J; junction bases unmatched: 4. Germline V gene data show CDR1 as MGHRA and CDR2 as YSYEKL. The CDR3 sequence is 17 residues long.

This rearrangement joins TRBV9 to TRBJ2-2; D not resolved. Between the trimmed V and J ends, which lost 4 bases and 6 bases, there was a span of 13 bases. The germline V gene has CDR1 SGDLS and CDR2 YYNGEE. This CDR3 comprises 14 residues. CDR3 amino acids: CASSFRPQSGELFF. The CDR3 bases are TGTGCCAGCAGCTTCAGGCCCCAATCCGGGGAGCTGTTTTTT. The full variable domain, in which reference TRBV9 and TRBJ2-2 provide the parts outside the CDR3, is DSGVTQTPKHLITATGQRVTLRCSPRSGDLSVYWYQQSLDQGLQFLIQYYNGEERAKGNILERFSAQQFPDLHSELNLSSLELGDSALYFCASSFRPQSGELFFGEGSRLTVL.

The chain combines TRBV6-4 with TRBJ2-1, with 12 bases aligning to TRBD2. Germline values: CDR1 MRHNA, CDR2 SNTAGT. The CDR3 is made up of 16 amino acids. With 3 bases clipped from V and 6 bases from J, the junction kept 6 bases outside the gene matches. The CDR3 DNA sequence: TGTGCCAGCAGTGATACGACTAGCGGGGGCGTCAATGAGCAGTTCTTC. Its translation is CASSDTTSGGVNEQFF.

The chain carries TRBV6-5 and TRBJ2-7, with D hard to call. There are 14 residues in the CDR3. In germline, CDR1 is MNHEY, CDR2 SVGAGI. Trimming pared 9 bases from V and 1 base from J, leaving 16 bases between. The CDR3 nucleotides read TGTGCCAGTACTCTCTCGACACATTCCTACGAGCAGTACTTC. Translated: CASTLSTHSYEQYF.

The J gene is TRBJ1-2, the V gene TRBV14; TRBD1 matches at 7 bases. V was clipped by 5 bases and J by 2 bases; unmatched bases: 2. This CDR3 has 13 residues. The germline V gene has CDR1 SGHDN and CDR2 FVKESK. The CDR3 spells CASSGTVNYGYTF. CDR3 DNA: TGTGCCAGCAGCGGGACAGTAAACTATGGCTACACCTTC.

The V call is TRBV5-1, the J call TRBJ1-2, with 8 bases lining up with TRBD1. Germline loops: CDR1 SGHRS, CDR2 YFSETQ. This CDR3 region has 12 residues. Losses at the gene ends were 4 bases for V and 8 bases for J; bases not matched to a gene: 4. CDR3 nucleotides: TGCGCCAGCAGCACGGACAGGGACGGCTACACCTTC. It codes for CASSTDRDGYTF. The variable domain in full, completed from reference TRBV5-1 and TRBJ1-2, reads KAGVTQTPRYLIKTRGQQVTLSCSPISGHRSVSWYQQTPGQGLQFLFEYFSETQRNKGNFPGRFSGRQFSNSRSEMNVSTLELGDSALYLCASSTDRDGYTFGSGTRLTVV.

This clone was seen a single time. The chain uses TRBV7-8 and TRBJ1-1, with a tentative D call TRBD1 (5 bases). The germline V and J ends were trimmed by 4 bases and 10 bases, with 16 bases remaining between them. CDR1 SGHVS and CDR2 FQNEAQ come from the germline V gene. The CDR3 contains 13 residues. This CDR3 is CASSSLGYGGAFF. DNA of the CDR3: TGTGCCAGCAGCTCCCTTGGGTACGGGGGAGCTTTCTTT.

V gene TRBV5-1 combines with J gene TRBJ2-7; D remains unclear. This CDR3 region has 14 residues. Germline V gene lookup returns CDR1 SGHRS and CDR2 YFSETQ. V gave up 2 bases and J gave up 0 bases, with 9 bases separating them. In DNA form, the CDR3 reads TGCGCCAGCAGCTTATCTCCCAGCTCCTACGAGCAGTACTTC. The encoded protein is CASSLSPSSYEQYF.

The CDR3 nucleotides read TGTGCCAGTAGTATAGGCGGGGGGCCCGGGGAGCTGTTTTTT. It encodes CASSIGGGPGELFF. The V gene is TRBV19, the J gene TRBJ2-2; 8 bases match TRBD2. The CDR3 sequence is 14 residues long. The junction had 1 base not matched to a gene; V was cut back by 1 base and J by 6 bases. Germline V gene sequence: CDR1 LNHDA, CDR2 SQIVND (reference sequence). The whole variable domain, filled in from reference TRBV19 and TRBJ2-2, reads DGGITQSPKYLFRKEGQNVTLSCEQNLNHDAMYWYRQDPGQGLRLIYYSQIVNDFQKGDIAEGYSVSREKKESFPLTVTSAQKNPTAFYLCASSIGGGPGELFFGEGSRLTVL.

As regards this clone: An end of the junction does not agree with germline; a read error may underlie this. This specimen includes other DNA sequences encoding the same CDR3. V and J are TRBV7-8 and TRBJ1-1; 8 bases match TRBD1. Germline V gene sequence: CDR1 SGHVS, CDR2 FQNEAQ. This CDR3 has 12 residues. As DNA, the CDR3 is TGTGCCAGCAGTTTAGGGACAGGTGAAGCTTTCTTT. As protein: CASSLGTGEAFF.

The chain employs TRBV19 and TRBJ2-7, with D possibly matching TRBD1 (6 bases). The length of the CDR3 is 16 residues. Germline CDR1 LNHDA, CDR2 SQIVND (reference sequence). V dropped 5 bases and J dropped 0 bases, with 17 bases sitting between them. DNA for the CDR3: TGTGCCAGTAGTGAGCTACAGGGACGTTTCTCCTACGAGCAGTACTTC. Translation: CASSELQGRFSYEQYF.

The chain uses TRBV11-3 and TRBJ2-7, with TRBD1 matching over 7 bases. This CDR3 comprises 15 residues. V trimming: 0 bases; J trimming: 1 base; junction bases outside the gene matches: 3. Germline CDR1 reads SGHNT; CDR2 reads YENEEA. CDR3 nucleotides: TGTGCCAGCAGCTTAGATACGGGACAGTCCTACGAGCAGTACTTC. It codes for CASSLDTGQSYEQYF.